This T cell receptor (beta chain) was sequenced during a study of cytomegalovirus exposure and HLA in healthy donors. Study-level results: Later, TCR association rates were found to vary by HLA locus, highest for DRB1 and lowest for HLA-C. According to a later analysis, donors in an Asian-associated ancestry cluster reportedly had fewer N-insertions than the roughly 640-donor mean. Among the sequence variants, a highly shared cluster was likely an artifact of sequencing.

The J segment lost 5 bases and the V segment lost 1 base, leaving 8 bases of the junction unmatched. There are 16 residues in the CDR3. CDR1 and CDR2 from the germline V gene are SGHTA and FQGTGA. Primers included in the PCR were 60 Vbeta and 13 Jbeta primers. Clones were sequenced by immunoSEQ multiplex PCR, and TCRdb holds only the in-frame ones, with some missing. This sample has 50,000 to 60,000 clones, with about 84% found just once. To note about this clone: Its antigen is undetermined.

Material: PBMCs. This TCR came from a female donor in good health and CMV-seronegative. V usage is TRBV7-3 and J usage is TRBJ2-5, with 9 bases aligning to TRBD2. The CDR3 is CASSLNGRGGLETQYF. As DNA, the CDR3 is TGTGCCAGCAGCTTAAATGGGCGGGGGGGCCTCGAGACCCAGTACTTC.